Presented here are 3 T cell receptor beta chains from one specimen sequenced in a study of OX40 agonist ivuxolimab in advanced cancers. Sequenced by immunoSEQ multiplex PCR; TCRdb stores in-frame clones only, minus some. The table has 35,000 to 45,000 clones, 80% to 90% seen once. This specimen was CD4+ or CD8+ T cells sorted from blood, taken in a trial of the OX40 agonist ivuxolimab. The receptors shown here come from an adult with an advanced solid tumor such as melanoma, head and neck, liver or kidney cancer.

This chain links TRBV7-8 with TRBJ1-1; 7 bases fit TRBD1. The V gene's germline CDR1 is SGHVS and CDR2 FQNEAQ. The CDR3 is made up of 15 amino acids. V lost 1 base, J lost 2 bases, and 4 bases stayed unmatched. The CDR3 reads CASSLGGTANTEAFF. CDR3 bases: TGTGCCAGCAGCTTAGGAGGGACAGCCAACACTGAAGCTTTCTTT.

CDR3 nucleotides: TGTGCCAGCAGGGACAGGGCAGTCGCAGATACGCAGTATTTT. It translates to CASRDRAVADTQYF. The V gene is TRBV2, the J gene TRBJ2-3; 8 positions match TRBD1. The CDR3 length is 14 residues. Germline loops: CDR1 SNHLY, CDR2 FYNNEI. V trimming: 6 bases; J trimming: 4 bases; junction bases outside the gene matches: 6.

The chain recombines TRBV28 with TRBJ1-5; D is undetermined. CDR1 and CDR2 from the germline V gene are MDHEN and SYDVKM. V was cut by 6 bases and J by 0 bases, with 15 bases left in between. The CDR3 sequence is 16 residues long. The CDR3, as DNA: TGTGCCAGCAGCAACAACATCAACTTTAGCAATCAGCCCCAGCATTTT. Amino acids: CASSNNINFSNQPQHF.